These 16 T cell receptor beta chains came from one sample sequenced in a study of blood T cell repertoires in COVID-19. Data came from immunoSEQ multiplex PCR; TCRdb stores just in-frame clones and leaves some out. This table holds about 110,000 clones, about nine tenths found once. The source material was peripheral blood. Receptors were obtained from a middle-aged man with acute or convalescent COVID-19.

The DNA of the CDR3 is TGTGCCAGCAGTGAGTTAGGGCCAGGGGTTGAGGAGCAGTACTTC. It specifies CASSELGPGVEEQYF. The chain has TRBV6-1 and TRBJ2-7; maybe TRBD1 (6 bases). Trimming stripped 3 bases from V and 7 bases from J, with 19 bases between. Germline lookup yields CDR1 MNHNS and CDR2 SASEGT. This CDR3 region has 15 residues.

This chain joins TRBV27 and TRBJ1-4; the match to TRBD1 covers 8 bases. CDR1 is MNHEY, CDR2 SMNVEV, per germline (reference sequence). This CDR3 contains 16 residues. V trimming: 3 bases; J trimming: 6 bases; junction bases outside the gene matches: 9. In nucleotides, the CDR3 is TGTGCCAGCAGTTTTTCGGCCGGGACAGGAGATGAAAAACTGTTTTTT. Translating it yields CASSFSAGTGDEKLFF. The full variable domain, its missing parts supplied by reference TRBV27 and TRBJ1-4, is EAQVTQNPRYLITVTGKKLTVTCSQNMNHEYMSWYRQDPGLGLRQIYYSMNVEVTDKGDVPEGYKVSRKEKRNFPLILESPSPNQTSLYFCASSFSAGTGDEKLFFGSGTQLSVL.

The CDR3 spells CASRGDRGSTDTQYF. In DNA, the CDR3 is TGTGCCAGCAGAGGGGACAGGGGAAGCACAGATACGCAGTATTTT. The rearrangement links TRBV27 to TRBJ2-3, with 10 positions matching TRBD1. V lost 6 bases to trimming and J lost 0 bases; unmatched junction nucleotides: 3. This CDR3 region has 15 residues. Per the germline V gene, CDR1 is MNHEY and CDR2 is SMNVEV (reference sequence).

The chain carries TRBV19 and TRBJ1-5, with 7 bases lining up with TRBD1. There are 15 residues in the CDR3. The V and J ends lost 3 bases and 3 bases, in that order; junction bases with no gene match: 5. The germline CDR1 and CDR2 sequences are LNHDA and SQIVND (reference sequence). In DNA, the CDR3 is TGTGCCAGTAGTATCGGGACAGTTCCCAATCAGCCCCAGCATTTT. Translating it yields CASSIGTVPNQPQHF.

The chain links TRBV6-5 to TRBJ1-4; 7 bases line up with TRBD1. Germline CDR1 is MNHEY and CDR2 is SVGAGI. The ends lost 8 bases at V and 0 bases at J; junction bases unmatched: 6. CDR3 length: 15 amino acids. CDR3 bases: TGTGCCAGCCGAAGACAGGGTGCAACTAATGAAAAACTGTTTTTT. It codes for CASRRQGATNEKLFF.

The chain uses TRBV27 and TRBJ1-3; D remains ambiguous. CDR1 is MNHEY and CDR2 is SMNVEV in the germline V gene (reference sequence). V shed 8 bases and J shed 3 bases, with 8 bases lying between them. The CDR3 consists of 12 residues. The CDR3 region has the DNA TGTGCCAGCCGTTCGAGTGGAAACACCATATATTTT. Its translation: CASRSSGNTIYF.

To note about this clone: Distinct nucleotide sequences in the sample also encode this CDR3. The genes are TRBV12-3 or TRBV12-4 and TRBJ1-1; maybe TRBD1 (5 bases). This CDR3 is 13 amino acids long. V lost 6 bases to trimming and J lost 1 base, with 9 bases between them. CDR3 DNA sequence: TGTGCCAGCAGCTCTCAGGGGAACACTGAAGCTTTCTTT. This sequence encodes CASSSQGNTEAFF.

In this sample, this clone turned up once. The chain recombines TRBV19 with TRBJ1-1; D is unresolved. CDR3 length: 15 amino acids. Trimming took 3 bases from V and 2 from J, leaving 13 bases between them. Germline V gene sequence: CDR1 LNHDA, CDR2 SQIVND (reference sequence). For the CDR3, the DNA is TGTGCCAGTAGTATGCTAGGAGAGAAAAACACTGAAGCTTTCTTT. Protein product: CASSMLGEKNTEAFF.

This chain uses TRBV7-2 with TRBJ1-2, with D unclear. The V end was cut by 6 bases, the J end by 8 bases, with 16 bases between. This CDR3 spans 13 amino acids. Looked up from germline, CDR1 is SGHTA and CDR2 is FQGNSA. The CDR3 sequence is CASSVGGRPGYTF. CDR3 nucleotides: TGTGCCAGCAGTGTAGGAGGGAGGCCGGGCTACACCTTC.

This clone was counted between two and nine times. The rearrangement joins TRBV20-1 to TRBJ2-5; no reliable D call. V was trimmed by 3 bases and J by 1 base, leaving 12 bases between them. The CDR3 totals 14 residues. Germline V CDR1 and CDR2: DFQATT, SNEGSKA (reference sequence). DNA for the CDR3: TGCAGTGCTAGTAGCTCTTACGGCCAAGAGACCCAGTACTTC. Translating it yields CSASSSYGQETQYF.

The chain is built from TRBV10-1 and TRBJ2-3; 7 bases match TRBD2. The CDR3 length is 13 residues. The germline CDR1 and CDR2 sequences are WNHNN and SYGVQD (reference sequence). J lost 5 bases, V lost 3 bases, and 2 bases had no gene match. This CDR3 reads CASSDRTRDTQYF. CDR3 sequence (DNA): TGCGCCAGCAGTGATAGGACTAGAGATACGCAGTATTTT.

V and J are TRBV5-1 and TRBJ2-7; 10 bases are shared with TRBD2. Trimming took 0 bases from V and 7 from J; bases not matched to a gene: 10. The CDR3 sequence is 16 residues long. CDR1 and CDR2 (germline): SGHRS, YFSETQ. CDR3 in DNA: TGCGCCAGCAGCTTGGAACTGAGGGCTAGCGGGGGAGAGCAGTACTTC. As protein: CASSLELRASGGEQYF. Combining the CDR3 with reference TRBV5-1 and TRBJ2-7 gives the whole variable domain KAGVTQTPRYLIKTRGQQVTLSCSPISGHRSVSWYQQTPGQGLQFLFEYFSETQRNKGNFPGRFSGRQFSNSRSEMNVSTLELGDSALYLCASSLELRASGGEQYFGPGTRLTVT.

CDR3 nucleotides: TGTGCCAGCAGCCAATATCGGGGAGGCAATCAGCCCCAGCATTTT. Translating gives CASSQYRGGNQPQHF. The chain has TRBV7-6 and TRBJ1-5, with D unclear. Trimming removed 5 bases from V and 2 bases from J, with 13 bases in between. This CDR3 comprises 15 residues. The germline V gene has CDR1 SGHVS and CDR2 FNYEAQ.

The V and J genes are TRBV3-1 (or the pseudogene TRBV3-2) and TRBJ2-2; a possible D gene is TRBD1 (6 bases). Trimming cost V 2 bases and J 6 bases, with 10 bases left between them. The CDR3 runs to 14 residues. CDR1 and CDR2 from the germline V gene are LGHDT and YNNKEL (reference sequence). Here the CDR3 reads CASSQSSGAGELFF. DNA for the CDR3: TGTGCCAGCAGCCAATCTTCAGGGGCCGGGGAGCTGTTTTTT.

The chain joins TRBV7-2 to TRBJ2-5; 13 bases align to TRBD2. CDR1 SGHTA and CDR2 FQGNSA come from the germline V gene. Losses at the gene ends were 5 bases for V and 7 bases for J; bases not matched to a gene: 13. There are 17 residues in the CDR3. In DNA form, the CDR3 reads TGTGCCAGCAGCACCACTAGCGGGGGGGCCTCTTCTGGGACCCAGTACTTC. This codes for CASSTTSGGASSGTQYF.

The chain employs TRBV19 and TRBJ1-1; unclear D gene. Trimming left V 8 bases short and J 3 bases short, with 16 bases between. CDR1 LNHDA and CDR2 SQIVND come from the germline V gene (reference sequence). The CDR3 spans 14 residues. CDR3 sequence: CASRETAADTEAFF. Here the CDR3 DNA reads TGTGCCAGTCGCGAGACCGCGGCGGACACTGAAGCTTTCTTT.